This section outlines one TCR beta chain sequence together with its context. Its antigen target is currently unknown. Base qualities are not provided; no much larger clone lies one nucleotide away. Healthy HIV-negative adults with no recently reported acute infections or vaccinations were included as donors. Only Caucasian adults living in Nashville, Tennessee, USA were represented among the donors. Magnetic negative selection was used to enrich CD4+ T cells, after which naive cells were positively selected on CD45RA and the negative fraction became the memory subset. Blood was collected by leukapheresis, and PBMCs were isolated by Ficoll-Histopaque density gradient centrifugation and then cryopreserved in liquid nitrogen vapor phase. Purity and quantity of every magnetically sorted T cell population were checked by analytical flow cytometry. From each sorted fraction, genomic DNA was isolated and quantified by UV absorbance on a Nanodrop 2000c.

The source of the sample is a study of shared clonotypes between healthy human individuals (dated by TCRdb to about 2020). As for the study more broadly: Three men and two women, aged 18 to 49 years, made up the cohort. For each donor, three plates each were used for CD4 naive and CD4 memory, two plates were used for CD8 naive, and one plate was used for CD8 memory. To estimate repertoire size and how much clonotypes are shared between individuals, the study performed deep sequencing of blood TCR repertoires from about five healthy adults. To increase sequencing depth and limit assay-specific biases, TCR repertoire library preparation and sequencing were carried out by different laboratories using diverse techniques. Each donor's leukapheresis produced roughly between roughly 0.85 and 10 billion PBMCs. The study at large found these results: Even with the large sequencing depth, rarefaction of the sorted-subset datasets indicated that sequencing was incomplete. Sharing across several donors was observed for approximately 5% of naive CD4, about 3.2% of naive CD8, about 2.3% of memory CD4, and around 0.42% of memory CD8 clonotypes. Clonotypes shared by all four sorted-subset donors showed higher generation probabilities than non-shared clonotypes. Naive subsets generally had larger estimated clonotype richness than memory subsets did. The genetic and exposure-history diversity represented was limited by the small number of donors. Pairwise subsampling led to the expectation that sequencing depth would affect the degree of clonotype sharing among donors. Sampling was restricted to blood, and TCR repertoires in tissues likely differ from the TCR repertoires found in blood.

Using the deep immunoSEQ assay, multiplex PCR amplified TCR CDR3 regions from genomic DNA. Genomic DNA extracted from each cell subset was distributed evenly over all wells of several immunoSEQ 96-well plates, and each plate served as one replicate. For sorted subsets, about 200 ng genomic DNA, equal to 30,000 or so T cell genomes, was loaded into each replicate PCR. Purified libraries were quantified with a Qubit 3.0 fluorometer, sized on a Bioanalyzer 2100, and re-quantified with the KAPA Library Quantification kit. Every immunoSEQ 96-well plate was sequenced on a dedicated single-read 150-cycle Illumina NextSeq 550 flow cell. As for the original processing: Because the immunoSEQ output included only junctional sequences and no quality scores, the filtering could not be the same as the filtering used for full-length reads. Sequences were annotated with PyIR, a Python wrapper for IgBLAST v1.9, using IMGT germline references to assign V/J genes and CDR3. Reads with weak V/J assignments (E-value above 1e-6), missing CDR3, stop codons, out-of-frame junctions, or ambiguous translated residues were removed. V3J clonotypes were defined as sequences sharing the same inferred V gene, J gene, and CDR3 amino acid sequence. Percentage overlap between repertoires was calculated by dividing the number of shared unique clonotypes by the size of the smaller repertoire. Three approaches were used to assess repertoire richness: RTK rarefaction, the Chao1 estimator, and Recon v2.1 estimates of unobserved clonotypes. OLGA was used to compute generation probabilities for all TCRbeta clonotypes that the gDNA method yielded from a handful of donors. Sourced from immuneACCESS, this table was stored by TCRdb with only in-frame sequences that have V and J called. A share of the clones is absent; for the studies checked, an unresolved V gene accounts for under half, and the remainder has no known explanation. V and J calls plus clone size are reproduced from that table; the DNA served to infer D and trimming. The sample yields roughly 2.5 million clones; roughly 92% were counted once. In total, the top ten clones hold more than 0.12% of the sample.

Sequencing was performed on naive CD4+ T cells sorted from blood. Read against the paper, the sample's cell subset or site label means: CD45RA+ positively selected. The TCR sequence derives from a man aged 18 to 30 in good health.

The nucleotides are TGTGCCTGGAGTGTAAACGGCCACTATGGCTACACCTTC. This translates into CAWSVNGHYGYTF. This sequence uses TRBV30 and TRBJ1-2; the D gene cannot be resolved reliably. CDR1 and CDR2 are read off the germline V gene (reference sequence) as GTSNPN and SVGIG. Trimming at the junction amounts to 0 bases on V and 3 bases on J, and the germline ends lie 8 bases apart. The CDR3 contains 13 residues, cysteine and phenylalanine counted. Of the read, only the CDR3 DNA is kept; its 39 bases are in frame from base 1.